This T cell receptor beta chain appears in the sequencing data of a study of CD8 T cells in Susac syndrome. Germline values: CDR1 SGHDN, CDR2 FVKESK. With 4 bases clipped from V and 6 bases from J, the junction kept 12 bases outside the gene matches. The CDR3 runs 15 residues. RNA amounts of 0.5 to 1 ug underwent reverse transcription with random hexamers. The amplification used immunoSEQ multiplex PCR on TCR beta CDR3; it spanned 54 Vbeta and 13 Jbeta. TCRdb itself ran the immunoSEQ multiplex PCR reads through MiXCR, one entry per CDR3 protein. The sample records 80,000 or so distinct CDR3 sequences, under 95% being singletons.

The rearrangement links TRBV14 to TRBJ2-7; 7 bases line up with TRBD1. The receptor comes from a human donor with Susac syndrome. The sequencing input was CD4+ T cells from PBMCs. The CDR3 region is CASSPGDRLFGEQYF. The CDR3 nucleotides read TGTGCCAGCAGCCCAGGGGACAGACTGTTTGGCGAGCAGTACTTC. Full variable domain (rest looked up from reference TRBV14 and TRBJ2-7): EAGVTQFPSHSVIEKGQTVTLRCDPISGHDNLYWYRRVMGKEIKFLLHFVKESKQDESGMPNNRFLAERTGGTYSTLKVQPAELEDSGVYFCASSPGDRLFGEQYFGPGTRLTVT.